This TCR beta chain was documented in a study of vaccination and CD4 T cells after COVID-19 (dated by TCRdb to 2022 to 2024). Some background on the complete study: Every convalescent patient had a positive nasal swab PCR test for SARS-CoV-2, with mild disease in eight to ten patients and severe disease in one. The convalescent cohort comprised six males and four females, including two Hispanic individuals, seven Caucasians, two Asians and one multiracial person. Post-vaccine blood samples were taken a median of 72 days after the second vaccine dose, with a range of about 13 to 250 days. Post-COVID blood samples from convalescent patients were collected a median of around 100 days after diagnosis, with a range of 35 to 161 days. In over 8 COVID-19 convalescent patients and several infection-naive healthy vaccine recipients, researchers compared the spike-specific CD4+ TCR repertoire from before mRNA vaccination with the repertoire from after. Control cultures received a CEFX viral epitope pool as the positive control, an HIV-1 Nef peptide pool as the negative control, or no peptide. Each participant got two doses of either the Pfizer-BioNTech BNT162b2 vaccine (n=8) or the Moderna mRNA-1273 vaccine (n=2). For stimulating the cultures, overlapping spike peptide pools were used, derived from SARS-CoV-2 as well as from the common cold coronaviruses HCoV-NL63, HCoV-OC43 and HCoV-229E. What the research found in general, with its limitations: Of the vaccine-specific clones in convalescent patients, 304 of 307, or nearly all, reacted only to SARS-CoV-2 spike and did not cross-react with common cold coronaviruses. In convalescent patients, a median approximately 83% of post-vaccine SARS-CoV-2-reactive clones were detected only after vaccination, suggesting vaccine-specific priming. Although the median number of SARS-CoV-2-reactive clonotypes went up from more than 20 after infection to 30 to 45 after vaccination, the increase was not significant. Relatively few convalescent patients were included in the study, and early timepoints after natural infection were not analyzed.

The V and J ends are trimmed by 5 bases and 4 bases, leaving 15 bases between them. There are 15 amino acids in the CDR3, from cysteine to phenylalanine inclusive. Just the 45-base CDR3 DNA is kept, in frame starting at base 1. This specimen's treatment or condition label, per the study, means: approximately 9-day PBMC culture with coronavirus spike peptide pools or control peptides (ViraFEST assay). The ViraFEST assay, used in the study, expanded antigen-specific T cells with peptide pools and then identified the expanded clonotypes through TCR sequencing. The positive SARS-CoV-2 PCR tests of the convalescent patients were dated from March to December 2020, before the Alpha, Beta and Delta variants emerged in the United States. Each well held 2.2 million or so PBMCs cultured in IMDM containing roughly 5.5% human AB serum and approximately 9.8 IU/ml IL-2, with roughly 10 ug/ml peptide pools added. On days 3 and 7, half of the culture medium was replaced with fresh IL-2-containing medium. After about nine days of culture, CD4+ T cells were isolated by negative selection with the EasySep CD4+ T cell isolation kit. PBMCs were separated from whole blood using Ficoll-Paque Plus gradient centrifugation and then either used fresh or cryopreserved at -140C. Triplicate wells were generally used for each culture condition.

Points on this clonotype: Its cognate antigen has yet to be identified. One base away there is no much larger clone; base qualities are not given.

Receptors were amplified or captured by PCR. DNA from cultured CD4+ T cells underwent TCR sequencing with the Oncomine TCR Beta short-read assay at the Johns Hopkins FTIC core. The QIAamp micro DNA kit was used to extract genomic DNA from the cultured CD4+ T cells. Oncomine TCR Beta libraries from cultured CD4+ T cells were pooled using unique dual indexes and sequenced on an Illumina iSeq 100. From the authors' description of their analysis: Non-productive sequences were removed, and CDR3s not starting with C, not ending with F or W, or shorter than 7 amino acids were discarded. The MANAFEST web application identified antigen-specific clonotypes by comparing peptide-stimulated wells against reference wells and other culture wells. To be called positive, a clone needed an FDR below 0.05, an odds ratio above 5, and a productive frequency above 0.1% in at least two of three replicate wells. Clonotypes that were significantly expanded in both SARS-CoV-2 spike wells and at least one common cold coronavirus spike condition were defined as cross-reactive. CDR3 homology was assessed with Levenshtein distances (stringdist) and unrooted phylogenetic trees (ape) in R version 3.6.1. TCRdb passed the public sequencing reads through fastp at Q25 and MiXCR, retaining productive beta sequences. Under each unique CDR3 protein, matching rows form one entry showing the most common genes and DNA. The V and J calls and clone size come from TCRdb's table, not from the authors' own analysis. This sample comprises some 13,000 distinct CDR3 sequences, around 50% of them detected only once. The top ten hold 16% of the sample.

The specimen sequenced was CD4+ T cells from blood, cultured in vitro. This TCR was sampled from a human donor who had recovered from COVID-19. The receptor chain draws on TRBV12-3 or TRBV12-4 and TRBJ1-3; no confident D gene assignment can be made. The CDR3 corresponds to CASSPIVMGGNTIYF. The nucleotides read TGTGCCAGCAGTCCCATCGTGATGGGCGGAAACACCATATATTTT.